This T cell receptor (beta chain) was recovered during a study of blood T cells in healthy people across ages. The second PCR ran roughly 6 to 11 cycles with a sample-barcoded 5' primer and J-beta primers. TCRdb reanalysed the 5' RACE reads using MiXCR and keeps one entry per CDR3 protein. The table lists hundreds of thousands of distinct CDR3 sequences, about 51% of them singletons, with 13% in the top ten. At least 6 micrograms of total RNA were extracted per sample. General study results and limits: Donors of long life had a larger count of naive CD4+ cells and greater diversity than aged donors.

The CDR3 consists of 17 residues. V gave up 0 bases and J gave up 2 bases; unmatched junction bases: 4. Germline values: CDR1 SGHRS, CDR2 YFSETQ. In the case of this clonotype: Antigen specificity is unknown.

The chain has TRBV5-1 and TRBJ2-3; 12 nucleotides agree with TRBD2. This TCR was recovered from a woman over 75 in good health. Sequencing was performed on blood. CDR3 coding DNA: TGCGCCAGCAGCTTGGACCGACTAGCGGGGGACACAGATACGCAGTATTTT. This sequence encodes CASSLDRLAGDTDTQYF.